This is a list of T cell receptor beta chains from one sample in a study of T cell responses to AZD1222 COVID-19 vaccine. The protocol was immunoSEQ multiplex PCR, while the TCRdb copy is restricted to in-frame clones and leaves out a portion. The sample contains fewer than 200,000 clones, more than 90% of which appear only once. The sequenced sample was peripheral blood, obtained 28 days after the second dose of the MenACWY control vaccine. These receptor sequences come from an adult who received the MenACWY meningococcal vaccine as a control. Both conserved end residues are trimmed from each CDR3. A D gene is named only where the DNA matches it firmly.

cdr3_aa: ATSTGTGDQPQH
v_call: TRBV15
d_call: TRBD1
j_call: TRBJ1-5

cdr3_aa: ASSGGQGTRNTIY
v_call: TRBV2
d_call: TRBD1
j_call: TRBJ1-3

cdr3_aa: ASSLVRGGTEAF
v_call: TRBV5-1
d_call: -
j_call: TRBJ1-1

cdr3_aa: ASSAGQGVSYEQY
v_call: TRBV18
d_call: TRBD1
j_call: TRBJ2-7

cdr3_aa: ASSVAGTPLAGELF
v_call: TRBV9
d_call: -
j_call: TRBJ2-2

cdr3_aa: ASSQVAGAETEAF
v_call: TRBV14
d_call: -
j_call: TRBJ1-1

cdr3_aa: ASSSFRDQAGKLF
v_call: TRBV27
d_call: -
j_call: TRBJ1-4

cdr3_aa: ASNQENTEAF
v_call: TRBV28
d_call: -
j_call: TRBJ1-1

cdr3_aa: ASSEAWRVGQPQH
v_call: TRBV6-1
d_call: -
j_call: TRBJ1-5

cdr3_aa: ASSSSPRYEQY
v_call: TRBV27
d_call: -
j_call: TRBJ2-7

cdr3_aa: ASSVDQGPRELF
v_call: TRBV9
d_call: -
j_call: TRBJ1-4

cdr3_aa: ASSPQGQGGMEQY
v_call: TRBV18
d_call: TRBD1
j_call: TRBJ2-7

cdr3_aa: ASSKIAGEGETQY
v_call: TRBV5-1
d_call: TRBD2
j_call: TRBJ2-5

cdr3_aa: AWRRDPREPQH
v_call: TRBV30
d_call: -
j_call: TRBJ1-5